Described below is a single TCR beta chain sequence and its context. This clonotype was detected many times. Its antigen remains undetermined. It has no much larger one-base neighbor in the sample; base qualities were not kept. This sample was included in a study of early T cells in non-severe SARS-CoV-2 infection (dated by TCRdb to the early 2020s). Study-level background: Because TCR sequencing was done on bulk RNA from unsorted whole blood, the alpha and beta chains could not be paired. On the study overall, not on this receptor specifically: VDJdb matching was skewed toward anti-spike CD8 responses and likely underestimated virus-specific expansions, missing private and CD4 specificities.

Receptor amplification or capture employed 5' RACE. The instrument was a NextSeq 500. Unique molecular identifiers were attached to individual cDNA molecules in the TCR library protocol so that sequencing error and PCR bias could be corrected. Both TCR alpha and beta chains were sequenced, and tight co-correlation was observed between alpha and beta sequence abundances in each sample. In the authors' own workflow: V gene, J gene and CDR3 annotation of TCR sequences was performed with Decombinator V4. Expanded TCRs were defined as changing significantly between any two time points under a Poisson model with p below 0.0001. TCR abundances were normalised to the total number of TCRs sequenced per sample and expressed as counts per million. MAIT TCRs were defined by TRAV1-2 paired with TRAJ12, TRAJ20 or TRAJ33, and iNKT TCRs by TRAV10 paired with TRAJ18. VDJdb, accessed 1 November 2021, was searched for CMV, EBV and SARS-CoV-2 annotated TCRs, with TCRs annotated for multiple antigens excluded. TCRdb cleaned the public reads at Q25 with fastp, built clones with MiXCR and kept in-frame beta chains. All rows with the same CDR3 protein become a single entry with the most common DNA and genes. The authors' filters were not applied to this entry. Recorded for this sample are over 60,000 distinct CDR3 sequences; around 13% of them occurred a single time. The ten top clones hold roughly 4.2% of the sample.

The CDR3, cysteine through phenylalanine, is 12 amino acids long. Only the CDR3 DNA is retained, 36 bases long and in frame from the first base. The V end loses 7 bases and the J end loses 4 bases, and a stretch of 12 bases separates them. From a lookup of the germline V gene, CDR1 and CDR2 are SQVTM and ANQGSEA. A case-control design nested within a healthcare worker cohort in London, UK, was used, with weekly nasopharyngeal swab PCR tests and blood sampling performed. Healthcare workers were recruited during the week of the UK lockdown, between 23 and 31 March 2020, and followed weekly for up to about 15 weeks.

Here the chain combines TRBV29-1 and TRBJ2-3; the D segment cannot be called with confidence. This receptor was identified in an adult who was a healthcare worker with PCR-confirmed SARS-CoV-2 infection or an uninfected control (not recorded which). Sequenced: whole blood. The nucleotide sequence is given as TGCAGCGGAGCTCTAGTAGCAGATACGCAGTATTTT. Its coded protein is CSGALVADTQYF.